The 26 T cell receptor beta chains given below trace back to one sample, sequenced in a study of OX40 agonist ivuxolimab in advanced cancers. Profiling relied on immunoSEQ multiplex PCR, and the TCRdb table lists in-frame clones only, not all of them. The sample yields 130,000 or so clones, around 93% seen once. The sequences come from CD4+ or CD8+ T cells sorted from blood, collected in a trial of the OX40 agonist ivuxolimab. These TCRs come from an adult with an advanced solid tumor such as melanoma, head and neck, liver or kidney cancer.

The chain recombines TRBV18 with TRBJ2-2; D is unclear. Germline CDR1 and CDR2: KGHSH and LQKENI. CDR3 size: 15 residues. The ends were cut back, 1 base at V and 1 base at J, with 7 bases in the middle. The CDR3 DNA reads TGTGCCAGCTCACCACGCGAAAAGAACACCGGGGAGCTGTTTTTT. This gives the protein CASSPREKNTGELFF.

The V and J genes are TRBV19 and TRBJ1-6; 8 nucleotides align to TRBD1. Germline assignment: CDR1 LNHDA and CDR2 SQIVND (reference sequence). CDR3 length equals 14 residues. Losses at the gene ends were 4 bases for V and 9 bases for J; bases not matched to a gene: 5. CDR3 DNA: TGTGCCAGTAGTACTCCTCAGGGGGCTTCACCCCTCCACTTT. Encoded protein: CASSTPQGASPLHF.

The rearrangement uses TRBV4-1 and TRBJ2-1; 8 bases align to TRBD2. This CDR3 has 16 residues. Per the germline V gene, CDR1 is MGHRA and CDR2 is YSYEKL. After removal of 1 base from V and 7 bases from J, the junction contained 9 bases not matched to a gene. The CDR3 DNA sequence: TGCGCCAGCAGCCAAGTGGGAGCGGGGGCTAGGAATGAGCAGTTCTTC. Translated, it gives CASSQVGAGARNEQFF.

The CDR3 region has the DNA TGTGCCAGCAGTTCCGCGGGGACAGGGGGAAGGAATGAGCAGTTCTTC. It is translated as CASSSAGTGGRNEQFF. The rearrangement links TRBV28 to TRBJ2-1; TRBD1 agrees at 11 bases. V gave up 4 bases and J gave up 7 bases; unmatched junction bases: 9. From germline, CDR1 is MDHEN and CDR2 SYDVKM. CDR3 length equals 16 residues.

V gene TRBV7-2 combines with J gene TRBJ2-1, with 10 bases matching TRBD2. V trimming: 2 bases; J trimming: 5 bases; junction bases outside the gene matches: 6. This CDR3 is built from 16 residues. CDR1 and CDR2 (germline): SGHTA, FQGNSA. The CDR3 region has the DNA TGTGCCAGCAGCTTAAGGGGAACTAGCGGGAACAATGAGCAGTTCTTC. Its protein product is CASSLRGTSGNNEQFF.

The V call is TRBV18, the J call TRBJ2-1; 11 positions agree with TRBD2. Germline lookup yields CDR1 KGHSH and CDR2 LQKENI. The CDR3 contains 14 residues. V was clipped by 3 bases and J by 7 bases; unmatched bases: 2. For the CDR3, the DNA is TGTGCCAGCTCACCCTGGACTAGCGGGAATGAGCAGTTCTTC. This sequence encodes CASSPWTSGNEQFF.

This clone was seen only once. This chain links TRBV7-9 with TRBJ2-5; D possibly corresponds to TRBD2 (6 bases). The CDR3 is 14 residues long. Trimming stripped 5 bases from V and 5 bases from J, with 15 bases between. CDR1 is SEHNR and CDR2 is FQNEAQ in the germline V gene (reference sequence). CDR3 bases: TGTGCCAGCAGCCTGGTGGGGGGAATGGAGACCCAGTACTTC. Translated: CASSLVGGMETQYF.

This clone was detected only once. The chain employs TRBV7-9 and TRBJ1-1; D unclear. The CDR3 runs 17 residues. Germline V gene data show CDR1 as SEHNR and CDR2 as FQNEAQ (reference sequence). V was clipped by 6 bases and J by 0 bases, with 20 bases between them. CDR3 in amino acids: CASSFYQAGSMNTEAFF. The CDR3, as DNA: TGTGCCAGCAGTTTCTATCAGGCAGGCTCTATGAACACTGAAGCTTTCTTT. Using reference TRBV7-9 and TRBJ1-1 for the parts outside the CDR3, the full variable domain is DTGVSQNPRHKITKRGQNVTFRCDPISEHNRLYWYRQTLGQGPEFLTYFQNEAQLEKSRLLSDRFSAERPKGSFSTLEIQRTEQGDSAMYLCASSFYQAGSMNTEAFFGQGTRLTVV.

V is TRBV28 and J is TRBJ1-5, with a tentative D call TRBD1 (6 bases). CDR1 and CDR2 (germline): MDHEN, SYDVKM. CDR3 length equals 14 residues. The germline V and J ends were trimmed by 3 bases and 5 bases, with 11 bases remaining between them. The CDR3 protein is CASSLGGAHQPQHF. CDR3 sequence (DNA): TGTGCCAGCAGTTTGGGGGGGGCCCATCAGCCCCAGCATTTT.

This chain links TRBV18 with TRBJ1-5; TRBD1 is a possible D gene (6 bases). The germline V and J ends were trimmed by 3 bases and 8 bases, with 14 bases remaining between them. The length of the CDR3 is 14 residues. Germline assignment: CDR1 KGHSH and CDR2 LQKENI. CDR3 sequence: CASSPRGGSEPQHF. In DNA form, the CDR3 reads TGTGCCAGCTCACCGCGAGGGGGTAGTGAGCCCCAGCATTTT. The full variable domain, completed using reference TRBV18 and TRBJ1-5, is NAGVMQNPRHLVRRRGQEARLRCSPMKGHSHVYWYRQLPEEGLKFMVYLQKENIIDESGMPKERFSAEFPKEGPSILRIQQVVRGDSAAYFCASSPRGGSEPQHFGDGTRLSIL.

J is TRBJ2-1 and V is TRBV6-6; TRBD1 agrees at 7 bases. The CDR3 runs 15 residues. In germline, CDR1 is MNHNY, CDR2 SVGAGI (reference sequence). Unmatched junction bases numbered 4, after V lost 5 bases and J lost 0 bases. This CDR3 is CASSLQGPSYNEQFF. In DNA form, the CDR3 reads TGTGCCAGCAGTCTACAGGGGCCCTCCTACAATGAGCAGTTCTTC.

This chain links TRBV19 with TRBJ1-3, with D maybe TRBD1 (5 bases). Germline loops: CDR1 LNHDA, CDR2 SQIVND (reference sequence). CDR3 length: 16 residues. Trimming shortened V by 1 base and J by 0 bases, and 10 bases separated the two germline ends. CDR3 loop: CASSIGRGHSGNTIYF. The CDR3 DNA follows: TGTGCCAGTAGTATAGGGCGGGGCCACTCTGGAAACACCATATATTTT.

The gene calls are TRBV19 and TRBJ2-1, with 7 bases aligning to TRBD2. CDR1 and CDR2 from the germline V gene are LNHDA and SQIVND (reference sequence). J gave up 0 bases and V 10 bases, and 9 bases lay outside the gene matches. The length of the CDR3 is 15 residues. This CDR3 reads CATADPGGSYNEQFF. The CDR3 bases are TGTGCCACAGCAGATCCGGGAGGCTCCTACAATGAGCAGTTCTTC.

The chain has TRBV7-9 and TRBJ2-2; D is unresolved. This CDR3 is 17 amino acids long. V gave up 0 bases and J gave up 0 bases, with 11 bases separating them. In germline, CDR1 is SEHNR, CDR2 FQNEAQ (reference sequence). The CDR3 DNA reads TGTGCCAGCAGCTTAGCTACCCGAAGCACGAACACCGGGGAGCTGTTTTTT. Protein product: CASSLATRSTNTGELFF.

V is TRBV6-5 and J is TRBJ2-2, with no clear D. V lost 10 bases to trimming and J lost 6 bases, with 9 bases between them. The CDR3 contains 11 residues. The germline V gene encodes CDR1 MNHEY and CDR2 SVGAGI. The CDR3 DNA reads TGTGCCACCCCGGTCGCCGGGGAGCTGTTTTTT. This translates into CATPVAGELFF.

This clone was recorded once. This chain uses TRBV7-2 with TRBJ2-3; possible D gene TRBD2, 7 bases. Germline CDR1 reads SGHTA; CDR2 reads FQGNSA. V was shortened by 3 bases and J by 3 bases, with 13 bases between the two germline ends. This CDR3 is built from 15 residues. The CDR3 sequence is CASSFGGAGTDTQYF. In DNA, the CDR3 is TGTGCCAGCAGCTTTGGGGGGGCCGGGACAGATACGCAGTATTTT.

V gene TRBV6-6 combines with J gene TRBJ1-2, with D unclear. The germline V and J ends were trimmed by 2 bases and 5 bases, with 9 bases remaining between them. The CDR3 is 13 amino acids. Germline CDR1 reads MNHNY; CDR2 reads SVGAGI (reference sequence). CDR3 sequence: CASSYGVGYGYTF. As DNA, the CDR3 is TGTGCCAGCAGTTACGGGGTGGGATATGGCTACACCTTC.

The rearrangement joins TRBV5-1 to TRBJ1-5, with 8 bases identical to TRBD1. Germline V gene data show CDR1 as SGHRS and CDR2 as YFSETQ. The V segment lost 5 bases and the J segment 3 bases; nucleotides outside the gene matches: 7. The CDR3 has 15 residues. Written as DNA, the CDR3 is TGCGCCAGCAGGCAGATGACAGGGGACAATCAGCCCCAGCATTTT. Its translation is CASRQMTGDNQPQHF.

V and J are TRBV6-5 and TRBJ1-5; TRBD1 might be the D (6 bases). Trimming pared 5 bases from V and 5 bases from J, leaving 16 bases between. The CDR3 spans 15 residues. Germline V lookup: CDR1 MNHEY, CDR2 SVGAGI. The CDR3, as DNA: TGTGCCAGCAGTCGGCGAGGGGGAAGTCATCAGCCCCAGCATTTT. Its translation is CASSRRGGSHQPQHF.

The chain couples TRBV28 to TRBJ1-4, with 8 nucleotides matching TRBD1. This CDR3 region has 13 residues. V lost 6 bases and J lost 8; bases outside the gene matches: 5. CDR1 MDHEN and CDR2 SYDVKM come from the germline V gene. The CDR3 DNA is TGTGCCAGCAGCCCCGACAGGGGAGAAAAACTGTTTTTT. It codes for CASSPDRGEKLFF.

The rearrangement uses TRBV6-5 and TRBJ1-1; D unresolved. Germline V gene lookup returns CDR1 MNHEY and CDR2 SVGAGI. The V gene lost 0 bases and the J gene lost 0 bases, with 8 bases spanning the gap. The CDR3 sequence is 15 residues long. CDR3 in amino acids: CASSYSRYLNTEAFF. DNA of the CDR3: TGTGCCAGCAGTTACTCGCGGTATTTGAACACTGAAGCTTTCTTT.

This clone was counted a single time. The chain employs TRBV28 and TRBJ1-5; D is possibly TRBD1 (5 bases). The germline CDR1 and CDR2 sequences are MDHEN and SYDVKM. V was trimmed by 5 bases and J by 5 bases, leaving 16 bases between them. This CDR3 contains 15 residues. The CDR3 here is CASSQIKEGYQPQHF. CDR3 nucleotides: TGTGCCAGCAGTCAAATAAAGGAGGGGTATCAGCCCCAGCATTTT.

The genes are TRBV28 and TRBJ2-7; tentatively, D is TRBD1 or TRBD2 (7 bases each). The CDR3 has 14 residues. Germline-derived CDR1 and CDR2 are MDHEN and SYDVKM. V dropped 10 bases and J dropped 3 bases, with 19 bases sitting between them. The CDR3 DNA is TGTGCCACACTCAGTCAGGGGGGGCGCTACGAGCAGTACTTC. It is translated as CATLSQGGRYEQYF.

The rearrangement joins TRBV11-2 to TRBJ2-7; TRBD2 matches at 7 bases. The CDR3 has 14 amino acids. Germline CDR1 reads SGHAT; CDR2 reads FQNNGV. The J segment lost 5 bases and the V segment lost 1 base, leaving 5 bases of the junction unmatched. Here the CDR3 DNA reads TGTGCCAGCAGCTTAGGGTCGAGCGGGAACGAGCAGTACTTC. Encoded protein: CASSLGSSGNEQYF.

This chain uses TRBV6-1 with TRBJ1-3; perhaps TRBD1 as D (5 bases). V lost 5 bases, J lost 1 base, and 12 bases lay in between. This CDR3 comprises 15 residues. Per germline, CDR1 MNHNS and CDR2 SASEGT. The CDR3 reads CASSRSGRSGNTIYF. The DNA for the CDR3 is TGTGCCAGCAGTCGGTCAGGGAGGTCTGGAAACACCATATATTTT.

The rearrangement uses TRBV5-6 and TRBJ2-1; perhaps D is TRBD1 or TRBD2 (5 bases each). The CDR3 contains 14 residues. V lost 1 base and J 7 bases, leaving 12 bases between the germline ends. The germline CDR1 and CDR2 sequences are SGHDT and YYEEEE. CDR3 amino acids: CASSLWGYRNEQFF. The DNA for the CDR3 is TGTGCCAGCAGCTTGTGGGGGTATCGAAATGAGCAGTTCTTC.